The 10 T cell receptor beta chains below all came from one sample that was sequenced in a study of blood T cell repertoires in COVID-19 (dated by TCRdb to 2018 to 2020). The library relied on the immunoSEQ multiplex PCR assay. TCRdb took over this immuneACCESS table, retaining in-frame rearrangements with V and J assigned. Such tables are incomplete; in checked studies, under half of the missing clones stem from an unresolved V gene, and the remainder is unexplained. The table for this sample lists roughly 52,000 clones; approximately 85% of them were counted only once. The top ten clonotypes cover about 26% of the sample. Specimen: peripheral blood. These receptors came from a woman older than 75 with acute or convalescent COVID-19.

The table lists this clone with a few counts. The CDR3 DNA reads TGTGCCAGCAGGGACCAGGGTCGCCGCACTGAAGCTTTCTTT. It encodes CASRDQGRRTEAFF. The rearrangement uses TRBV25-1 and TRBJ1-1, with a possible D match to TRBD1 (5 bases). CDR3 size: 14 residues. CDR1 is MGHDK and CDR2 is SYGVNS in the germline V gene. V was trimmed by 6 bases and J by 4 bases, leaving 15 bases between them.

The chain employs TRBV3-1 (or the pseudogene TRBV3-2) and TRBJ2-1; TRBD1 matches 9 bases. The CDR3 loop spans 13 amino acids. The V gene's germline CDR1 is LGHDT and CDR2 YNNKEL (reference sequence). The V segment lost 7 bases and the J segment 7 bases; nucleotides outside the gene matches: 5. The CDR3 reads CASTDRGRNEQFF. CDR3 coding DNA: TGTGCCAGCACCGACAGGGGGAGAAATGAGCAGTTCTTC.

The chain uses TRBV6-1 and TRBJ1-2, with 7 bases identical to TRBD1. CDR1 is MNHNS and CDR2 is SASEGT in the germline V gene. With 2 bases clipped from V and 6 bases from J, the junction kept 6 bases outside the gene matches. The CDR3 loop spans 14 amino acids. CDR3 protein: CASSETAGTDGYTF. The CDR3 nucleotides read TGTGCCAGCAGTGAAACTGCCGGGACAGATGGCTACACCTTC.

V and J are TRBV11-2 and TRBJ2-1; 7 bases match TRBD2. J gave up 5 bases and V 1 base, and 5 bases lay outside the gene matches. The CDR3 length is 15 residues. The germline CDR1 and CDR2 sequences are SGHAT and FQNNGV. The CDR3 DNA sequence: TGTGCCAGCAGCTTAGTCGGGAGGTCCAACAATGAGCAGTTCTTC. This gives the protein CASSLVGRSNNEQFF.

This chain links TRBV30 with TRBJ1-1, with D maybe TRBD1 (5 bases). Trimming left V 0 bases short and J 1 base short, with 15 bases between. CDR1 GTSNPN and CDR2 SVGIG come from the germline V gene (reference sequence). The CDR3 extends over 16 amino acids. CDR3 loop: CAWSVMGGRANTEAFF. The CDR3 DNA reads as TGTGCCTGGAGTGTAATGGGCGGCAGGGCGAACACTGAAGCTTTCTTT.

V usage is TRBV27 and J usage is TRBJ1-2, with a weak D call TRBD1 (6 bases). This CDR3 is 12 amino acids long. Trimming pared 4 bases from V and 7 bases from J, leaving 10 bases between. Per the germline V gene, CDR1 is MNHEY and CDR2 is SMNVEV (reference sequence). The CDR3 loop is CASSSGVGGYTF. The DNA of the CDR3 is TGTGCCAGCAGTTCAGGGGTTGGTGGCTACACCTTC.

The DNA for the CDR3 is TGTGCCAGCTCCCGGGACAGATCCTCAACTAATGAAAAACTGTTTTTT. It yields the protein CASSRDRSSTNEKLFF. The V and J genes are TRBV18 and TRBJ1-4, with 7 nucleotides matching TRBD1. Trimming took 6 bases from V and 0 from J; bases not matched to a gene: 7. The CDR3 has 16 residues. Per germline, CDR1 KGHSH and CDR2 LQKENI.

CDR3 in amino acids: CASSVDGGNYGYTF. CDR3 bases: TGTGCCAGCAGCGTAGACGGAGGGAACTATGGCTACACCTTC. The chain recombines TRBV9 with TRBJ1-2; D is unclear. Per germline, CDR1 SGDLS and CDR2 YYNGEE. The CDR3 extends over 14 amino acids. Trimming took off 0 bases at V and 2 bases at J, with 8 bases between the two ends.

The chain combines TRBV28 with TRBJ2-5; D perhaps matches TRBD2 (6 bases). Per the germline V gene, CDR1 is MDHEN and CDR2 is SYDVKM. The CDR3 is 17 amino acids. V gave up 10 bases and J gave up 0 bases, with 24 bases separating them. As DNA, the CDR3 is TGTGCCACCCTAGCTTTTGATCTAGCGCACTACCAAGAGACCCAGTACTTC. This translates into CATLAFDLAHYQETQYF.

V usage is TRBV2 and J usage is TRBJ1-2, with TRBD1 matching over 8 bases. J was trimmed by 6 bases and V by 6 bases; bases with no gene match: 6. CDR3 length equals 13 residues. Germline loops: CDR1 SNHLY, CDR2 FYNNEI. As DNA, the CDR3 is TGTGCCAGCAGGACAGGGGAGACGAATGGCTACACCTTC. As protein: CASRTGETNGYTF.